This TCR beta chain comes out of a study of shared clonotypes between healthy human individuals. Study summary: The study drew on two women and three men aged 18 to 49 as donors. Points from the study as a whole: In the sorted subsets, rarefaction showed sequencing was incomplete despite large depth. Larger estimated richness was generally seen in naive subsets than in memory subsets. Among several donors, around 5% of naive CD4 clonotypes were found in common.

Clones were sequenced by immunoSEQ multiplex PCR, and TCRdb holds only the in-frame ones, with some missing. The sample has 2 million to 2.5 million clones, approximately 94% seen once. Notes on this clone: Its antigen remains unidentified.

Specimen: naive CD4+ T cells sorted from blood. Subset in this sample: CD45RA+ positively selected. The source is a man between 18 and 35 years old in good health.

The CDR3 reads CASSEGNVAGNTIYF. In DNA, the CDR3 is TGCGCCAGCAGCGAGGGAAATGTAGCGGGAAACACCATATATTTT. The chain joins TRBV5-1 to TRBJ1-3; D remains unclear. This CDR3 has 15 amino acids. The germline V and J ends were trimmed by 4 bases and 4 bases, with 15 bases remaining between them. Germline assignment: CDR1 SGHRS and CDR2 YFSETQ.